The rows below give T cell receptor beta chains drawn from one sample of a study of identical twins. Each CDR3 protein is one row after TCRdb ran MiXCR on the 5' RACE reads. The repertoire holds 1.5 million to 2 million distinct CDR3 sequences, with more than 30% as singletons. The sample taken for sequencing was cord blood. The source of these receptors is a newborn girl in good health. CDR3s leave out the opening cysteine and the closing phenylalanine or tryptophan. Clone size is given for some rows only: seen once, a few or many times, or a class if the clone is expanded.

V	size	J	CDR3
TRBV27	.	TRBJ2-1	ASSFRLFNEQF
TRBV12-3/TRBV12-4	many	TRBJ2-1	ASSLAGVSLYNEQF
TRBV24-1	.	TRBJ2-1	ATSDSMTSGGNEQF
TRBV6-6	few	TRBJ2-5	ASSLGQGTQTQY
TRBV6-6	.	TRBJ1-5	ASSYGTENQPQH
TRBV27	.	TRBJ2-2	ASSLPSGGSNTGELF
TRBV20-1	few	TRBJ1-1	SARKDPHTEAF
TRBV12-3/TRBV12-4	.	TRBJ1-5	ASSFESNGGQPQH
TRBV7-9	few	TRBJ2-5	ASSKPLLREGSETQY
TRBV3-1	.	TRBJ2-1	ASSRPLYNERF
TRBV19	.	TRBJ2-2	ASSVTSGSQTGELF
TRBV5-1	many	TRBJ2-1	ASSLVTSGYNEQF